This note documents a single T cell receptor (beta chain) sequence. Its antigen is still unknown. Researchers report immunoSEQ v3.0 was run at survey level. Sequencing was directed toward about 40,000-50,000 T-cell genomes in each sample. Assay used: immunoSEQ multiplex PCR; TCRdb lists only in-frame clones, some missing. The sample lists 20,000 to 30,000 clones, about 85% occurring once. The sample comes from a study of long-term antiretroviral therapy in people with HIV. Whole-study findings and limits: Unavailable data included ART adherence, viral resistance and therapy changes (switches in treatment). Clones that had undergone expansion before ART prevailed in the repertoire throughout all time points.

From each donor, at least one pre-ART PBMC sample and at least two post-ART PBMC samples were obtained. V was shortened by 0 bases and J by 3 bases, with 10 bases between the two germline ends. Germline V CDR1 and CDR2: SGHDT, YYEEEE. This CDR3 region has 14 residues. The chain recombines TRBV5-6 with TRBJ2-7; D call uncertain. The origin of this receptor is a middle-aged man with HIV. Source: unsorted PBMCs, taken 2.3 years after starting antiretroviral therapy. The CDR3 sequence is CASSLGRSNYEQYF. The CDR3 bases are TGTGCCAGCAGCTTGGGACGGTCTAACTACGAGCAGTACTTC.